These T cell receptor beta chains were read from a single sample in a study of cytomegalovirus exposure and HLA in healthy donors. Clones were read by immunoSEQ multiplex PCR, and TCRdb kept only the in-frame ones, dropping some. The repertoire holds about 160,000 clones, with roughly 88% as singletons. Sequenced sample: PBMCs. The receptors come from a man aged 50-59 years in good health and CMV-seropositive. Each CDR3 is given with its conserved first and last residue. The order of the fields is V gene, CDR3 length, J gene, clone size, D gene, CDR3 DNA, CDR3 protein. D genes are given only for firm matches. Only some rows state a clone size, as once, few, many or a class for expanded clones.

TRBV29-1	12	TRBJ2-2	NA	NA	TGCAGCGTTGAAGGGGGAGCCGGGGAGCTGTTTTTT	CSVEGGAGELFF
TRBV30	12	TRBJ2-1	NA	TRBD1	TGTGCCTGGAGTGTACGGGACAGTCTTCAGTTCTTC	CAWSVRDSLQFF
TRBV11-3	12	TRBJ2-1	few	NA	TGTGCCAGCAGCTCAATCCCGGGTGAGCAGTTCTTC	CASSSIPGEQFF
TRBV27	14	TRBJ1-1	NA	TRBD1	TGTGCCAGCAGAGACAGGGGAGGCAAAACTGAAGCTTTCTTT	CASRDRGGKTEAFF
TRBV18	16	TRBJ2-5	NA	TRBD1	TGTGCCAGCTCACCACCGGACAGGGTGGGACAAGAGACCCAGTACTTC	CASSPPDRVGQETQYF
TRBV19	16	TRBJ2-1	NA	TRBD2	TGTGCCAGTAGTATAGTAGCGGGGGATTCCTACAATGAGCAGTTCTTC	CASSIVAGDSYNEQFF
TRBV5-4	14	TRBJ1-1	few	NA	TGTGCCAGCAGCTTGGGTGGACAGAACACTGAAGCTTTCTTT	CASSLGGQNTEAFF
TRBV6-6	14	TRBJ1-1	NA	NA	TGTGCCAGCAGTGCCTCGGGGGGAGTCACTGAAGCTTTCTTT	CASSASGGVTEAFF
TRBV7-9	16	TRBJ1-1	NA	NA	TGTGCCAGCAGCTTTCGTGAACAGGGTCCGAGCCCTGAAGCTTTCTTT	CASSFREQGPSPEAFF
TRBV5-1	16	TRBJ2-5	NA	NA	TGCGCCAGCAGCTTCCGGGGAGGAGTCGTGCAAGAGACCCAGTACTTC	CASSFRGGVVQETQYF
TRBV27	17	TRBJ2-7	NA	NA	TGTGCCAGCAGTCCCCCGCGGGACTTCCTAAGCTCCTACGAGCAGTACTTC	CASSPPRDFLSSYEQYF
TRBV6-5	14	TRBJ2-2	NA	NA	TGTGCCAGCAGCGCCGAGGACTACACCGGGGAGCTGTTTTTT	CASSAEDYTGELFF
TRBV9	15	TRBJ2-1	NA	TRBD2	TGTGCCAGCAGCGTAGCTAGCGGGATGTCGAATGAGCAGTTCTTC	CASSVASGMSNEQFF
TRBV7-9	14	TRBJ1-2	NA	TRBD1	TGTGCCAGCAGCTCCGGGACAGGGTGGAATGGCTACACCTTC	CASSSGTGWNGYTF
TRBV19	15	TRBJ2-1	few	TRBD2	TGTGCCAGTAGTTTTGGCGGGAGCTCCTACAATGAGCAGTTCTTC	CASSFGGSSYNEQFF
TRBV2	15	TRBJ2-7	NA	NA	TGTGCCAGCAGCTTTCGAACGGGAGTCACTGGGGAGCAGTACTTC	CASSFRTGVTGEQYF
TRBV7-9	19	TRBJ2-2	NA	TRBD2	TGTGCCAGCAGCAACCGGGACAGCGCTAGCGGGAGGAGGACCGGGGAGCTGTTTTTT	CASSNRDSASGRRTGELFF
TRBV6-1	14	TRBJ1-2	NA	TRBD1	TGTGCCAGCAGAGAGGACAGGGGGCTTGGTGGCTACACCTTC	CASREDRGLGGYTF
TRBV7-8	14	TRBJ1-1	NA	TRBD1	TGTGCCAGCAGCTTCCGGACAGGGAACACTGAAGCTTTCTTT	CASSFRTGNTEAFF
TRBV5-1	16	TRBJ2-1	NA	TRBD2	TGCGCCAGCAGCTTGGGGGGAGGGCCCCCCTACAATGAGCAGTTCTTC	CASSLGGGPPYNEQFF
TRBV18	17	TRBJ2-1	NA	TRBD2	TGTGCCAGCTCACCACGGGCATCTAGCGGATCCTACAATGAGCAGTTCTTC	CASSPRASSGSYNEQFF
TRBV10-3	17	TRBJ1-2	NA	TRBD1	TGTGCCATCAGTGCGGGTAGCGTACAGGGGGTAGGCTATGGCTACACCTTC	CAISAGSVQGVGYGYTF